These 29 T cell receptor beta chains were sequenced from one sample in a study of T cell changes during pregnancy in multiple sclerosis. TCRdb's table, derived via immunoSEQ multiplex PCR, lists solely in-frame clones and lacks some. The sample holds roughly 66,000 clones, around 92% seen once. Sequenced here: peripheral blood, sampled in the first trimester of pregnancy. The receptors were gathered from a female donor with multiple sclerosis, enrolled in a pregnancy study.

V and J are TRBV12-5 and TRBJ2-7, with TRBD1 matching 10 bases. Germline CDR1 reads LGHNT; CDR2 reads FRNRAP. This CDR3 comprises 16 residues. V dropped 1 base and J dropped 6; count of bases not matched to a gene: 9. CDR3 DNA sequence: TGTGCTAGTGGTTTGGGATCCTGGACAGGGGGAGGCGAGCAGTACTTC. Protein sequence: CASGLGSWTGGGEQYF.

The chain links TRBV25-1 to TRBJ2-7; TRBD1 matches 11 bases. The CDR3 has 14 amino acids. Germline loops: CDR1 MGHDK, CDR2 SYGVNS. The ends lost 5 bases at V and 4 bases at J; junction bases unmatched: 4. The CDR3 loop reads CASSPGQGAYEQYF. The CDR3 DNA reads TGTGCCAGCAGTCCTGGACAGGGGGCTTACGAGCAGTACTTC.

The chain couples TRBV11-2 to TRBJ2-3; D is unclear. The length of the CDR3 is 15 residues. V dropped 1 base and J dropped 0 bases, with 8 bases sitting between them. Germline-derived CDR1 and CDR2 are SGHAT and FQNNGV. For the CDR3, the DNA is TGTGCCAGCAGCTTAGTTACCGGGAGCACAGATACGCAGTATTTT. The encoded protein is CASSLVTGSTDTQYF.

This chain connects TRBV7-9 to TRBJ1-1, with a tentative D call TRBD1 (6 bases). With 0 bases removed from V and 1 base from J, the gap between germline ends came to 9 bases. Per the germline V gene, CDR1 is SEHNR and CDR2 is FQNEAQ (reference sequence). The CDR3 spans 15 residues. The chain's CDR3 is CASSLARGGNTEAFF. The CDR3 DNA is TGTGCCAGCAGCTTAGCGAGGGGGGGGAACACTGAAGCTTTCTTT.

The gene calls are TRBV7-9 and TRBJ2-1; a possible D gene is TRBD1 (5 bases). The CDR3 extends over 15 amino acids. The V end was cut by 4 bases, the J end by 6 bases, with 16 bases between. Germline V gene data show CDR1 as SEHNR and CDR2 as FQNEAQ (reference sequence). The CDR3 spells CASSSLGRTRNEQFF. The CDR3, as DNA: TGTGCCAGCAGCTCCCTGGGCAGGACACGCAATGAGCAGTTCTTC.

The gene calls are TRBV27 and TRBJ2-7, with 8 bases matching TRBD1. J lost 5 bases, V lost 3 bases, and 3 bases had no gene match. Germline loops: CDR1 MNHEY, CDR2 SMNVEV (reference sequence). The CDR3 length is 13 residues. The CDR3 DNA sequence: TGTGCCAGCAGTTTGGACAGGGTCAACGAGCAGTACTTC. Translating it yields CASSLDRVNEQYF.

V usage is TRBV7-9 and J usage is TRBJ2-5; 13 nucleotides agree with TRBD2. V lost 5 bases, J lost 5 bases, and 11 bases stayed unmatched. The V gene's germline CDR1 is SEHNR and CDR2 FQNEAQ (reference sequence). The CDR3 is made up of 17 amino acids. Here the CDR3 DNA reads TGTGCCAGCAGCGTACCACTAGCGGGAGGGCCGCGGGAGACCCAGTACTTC. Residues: CASSVPLAGGPRETQYF.

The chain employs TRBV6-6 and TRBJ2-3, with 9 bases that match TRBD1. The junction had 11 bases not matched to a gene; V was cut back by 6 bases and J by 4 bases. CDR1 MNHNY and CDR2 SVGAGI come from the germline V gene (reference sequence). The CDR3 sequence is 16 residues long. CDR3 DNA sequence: TGTGCCAGCAGGGAGGGACAGGGAATGGTCGCAGATACGCAGTATTTT. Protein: CASREGQGMVADTQYF.

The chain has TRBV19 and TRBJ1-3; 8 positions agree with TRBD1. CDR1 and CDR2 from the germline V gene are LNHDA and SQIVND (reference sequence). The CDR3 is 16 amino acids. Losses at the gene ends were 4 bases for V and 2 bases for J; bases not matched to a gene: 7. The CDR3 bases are TGTGCCAGTAGTAACAGGGGGTCTTCGCCTGGAAACACCATATATTTT. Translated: CASSNRGSSPGNTIYF.

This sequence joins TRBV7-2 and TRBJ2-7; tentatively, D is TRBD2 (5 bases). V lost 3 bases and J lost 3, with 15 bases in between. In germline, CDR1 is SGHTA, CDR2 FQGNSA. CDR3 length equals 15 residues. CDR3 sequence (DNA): TGTGCCAGCAGCTTGAGCGGAGACCCAAACTACGAGCAGTACTTC. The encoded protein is CASSLSGDPNYEQYF.

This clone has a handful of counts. This CDR3 reads CASSFSGGGNQPQHF. The CDR3 nucleotides read TGTGCCAGCAGTTTTTCAGGAGGGGGCAATCAGCCCCAGCATTTT. The chain uses TRBV28 and TRBJ1-5; TRBD1 might be the D (5 bases). Trimming pared 3 bases from V and 2 bases from J, leaving 11 bases between. Germline V CDR1 and CDR2: MDHEN, SYDVKM. The CDR3 loop spans 15 amino acids.

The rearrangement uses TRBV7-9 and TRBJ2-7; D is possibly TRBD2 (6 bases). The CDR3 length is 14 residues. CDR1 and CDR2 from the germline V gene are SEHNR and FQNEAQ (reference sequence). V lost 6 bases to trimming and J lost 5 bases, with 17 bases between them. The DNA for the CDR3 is TGTGCCAGCAGGGGGGGTTTAAAATCAGACGAGCAGTACTTC. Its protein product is CASRGGLKSDEQYF.

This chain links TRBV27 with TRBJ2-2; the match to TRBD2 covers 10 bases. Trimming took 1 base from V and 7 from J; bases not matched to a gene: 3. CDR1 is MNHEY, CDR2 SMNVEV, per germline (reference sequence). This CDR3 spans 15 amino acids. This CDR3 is CASSLFTSGIGELFF. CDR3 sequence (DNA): TGTGCCAGCAGTTTATTTACTAGCGGGATCGGGGAGCTGTTTTTT.

CDR3 amino acids: CASSSAGREQYF. The CDR3 DNA reads TGTGCCAGCAGTTCCGCAGGGCGCGAGCAGTACTTC. The V call is TRBV28, the J call TRBJ2-7; possibly TRBD1 for D (5 bases). The V end was cut by 4 bases, the J end by 6 bases, with 10 bases between. The CDR3 runs to 12 residues. CDR1 and CDR2 (germline): MDHEN, SYDVKM.

CDR3 sequence (DNA): TGTGCCAGCTCCGCTGAGGGGCTAGCGGGTAGTGAGCAGTTCTTC. This codes for CASSAEGLAGSEQFF. V is TRBV18 and J is TRBJ2-1, with 8 bases matching TRBD2. The CDR3 spans 15 residues. From germline, CDR1 is KGHSH and CDR2 LQKENI. J gave up 9 bases and V 6 bases, and 13 bases lay outside the gene matches.

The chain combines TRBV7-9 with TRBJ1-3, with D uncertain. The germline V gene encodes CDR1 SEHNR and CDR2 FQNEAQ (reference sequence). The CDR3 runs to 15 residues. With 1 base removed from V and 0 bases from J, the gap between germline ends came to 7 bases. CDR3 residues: CASSLEQISGNTIYF. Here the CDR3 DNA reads TGTGCCAGCAGCTTAGAACAGATCTCTGGAAACACCATATATTTT.

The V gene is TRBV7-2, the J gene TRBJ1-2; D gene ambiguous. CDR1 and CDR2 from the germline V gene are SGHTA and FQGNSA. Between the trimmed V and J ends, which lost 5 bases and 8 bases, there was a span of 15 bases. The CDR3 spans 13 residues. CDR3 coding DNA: TGTGCCAGCAGCCCTATTAGCTTACCCGGCTACACCTTC. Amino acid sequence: CASSPISLPGYTF.

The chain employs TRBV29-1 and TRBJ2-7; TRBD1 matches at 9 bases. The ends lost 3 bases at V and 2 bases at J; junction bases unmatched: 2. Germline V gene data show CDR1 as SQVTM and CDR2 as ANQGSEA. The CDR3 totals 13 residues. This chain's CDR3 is CSVEGQGPYEQYF. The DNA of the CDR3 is TGCAGCGTTGAGGGACAGGGCCCCTACGAGCAGTACTTC.

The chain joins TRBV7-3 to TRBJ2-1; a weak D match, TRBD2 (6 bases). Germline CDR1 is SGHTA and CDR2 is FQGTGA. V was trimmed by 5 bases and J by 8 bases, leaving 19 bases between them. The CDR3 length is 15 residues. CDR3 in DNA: TGTGCCAGCAGCCCTACGGGAGACCCCTTTGATGAGCAGTTCTTC. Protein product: CASSPTGDPFDEQFF.

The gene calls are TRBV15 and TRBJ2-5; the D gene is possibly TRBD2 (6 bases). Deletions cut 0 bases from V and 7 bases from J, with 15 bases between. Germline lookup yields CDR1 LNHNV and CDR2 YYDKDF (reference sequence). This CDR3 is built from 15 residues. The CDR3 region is CATSRDREREATQYF. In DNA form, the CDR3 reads TGTGCCACCAGCAGAGACAGGGAGAGGGAGGCGACCCAGTACTTC. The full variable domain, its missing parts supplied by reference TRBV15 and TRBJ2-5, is DAMVIQNPRYQVTQFGKPVTLSCSQTLNHNVMYWYQQKSSQAPKLLFHYYDKDFNNEADTPDNFQSRRPNTSFCFLDIRSPGLGDTAMYLCATSRDREREATQYFGPGTRLLVL.

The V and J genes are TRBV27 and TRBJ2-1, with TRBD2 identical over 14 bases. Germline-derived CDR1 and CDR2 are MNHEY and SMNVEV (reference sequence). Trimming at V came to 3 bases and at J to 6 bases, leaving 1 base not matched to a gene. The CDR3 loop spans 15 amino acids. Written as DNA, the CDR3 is TGTGCCAGCAGTTTTGGGACTAGCGGGAGCAATGAGCAGTTCTTC. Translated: CASSFGTSGSNEQFF.

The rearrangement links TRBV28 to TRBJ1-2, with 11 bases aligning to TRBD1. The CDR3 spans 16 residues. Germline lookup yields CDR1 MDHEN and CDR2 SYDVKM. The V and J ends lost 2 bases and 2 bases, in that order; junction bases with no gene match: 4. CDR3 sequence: CASSLGTGGRNYGYTF. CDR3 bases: TGTGCCAGCAGTTTAGGGACAGGGGGAAGAAACTATGGCTACACCTTC.

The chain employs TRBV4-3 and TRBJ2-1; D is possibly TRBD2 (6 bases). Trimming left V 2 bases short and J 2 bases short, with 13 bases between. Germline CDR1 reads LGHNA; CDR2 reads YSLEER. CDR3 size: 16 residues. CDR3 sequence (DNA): TGCGCCAGCAGCCAAAGGGAGACGGGGGCCTACAATGAGCAGTTCTTC. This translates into CASSQRETGAYNEQFF.

The CDR3 sequence: CASRGYSGSNEQFF. The CDR3 DNA sequence: TGTGCCAGTAGAGGGTATAGCGGGAGCAATGAGCAGTTCTTC. The rearrangement joins TRBV19 to TRBJ2-1; 9 bases are a match to TRBD2. Germline lookup yields CDR1 LNHDA and CDR2 SQIVND (reference sequence). V shed 6 bases and J 6 bases; nucleotides not matched to a gene: 6. The CDR3 length is 14 residues. Combining the CDR3 with reference TRBV19 and TRBJ2-1 gives the whole variable domain DGGITQSPKYLFRKEGQNVTLSCEQNLNHDAMYWYRQDPGQGLRLIYYSQIVNDFQKGDIAEGYSVSREKKESFPLTVTSAQKNPTAFYLCASRGYSGSNEQFFGPGTRLTVL.

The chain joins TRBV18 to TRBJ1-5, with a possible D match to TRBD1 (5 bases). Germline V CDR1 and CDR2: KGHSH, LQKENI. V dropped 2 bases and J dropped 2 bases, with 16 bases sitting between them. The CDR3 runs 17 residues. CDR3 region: CASSPARVERGNQPQHF. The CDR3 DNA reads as TGTGCCAGCTCACCAGCCAGGGTCGAGCGGGGCAATCAGCCCCAGCATTTT.

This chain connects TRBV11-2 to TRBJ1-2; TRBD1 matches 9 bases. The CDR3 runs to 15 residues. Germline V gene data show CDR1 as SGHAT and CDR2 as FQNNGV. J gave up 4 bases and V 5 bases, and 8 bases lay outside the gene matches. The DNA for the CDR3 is TGTGCCAGCAGCAAGGGACAGGGAGCCTTCTATGGCTACACCTTC. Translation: CASSKGQGAFYGYTF.

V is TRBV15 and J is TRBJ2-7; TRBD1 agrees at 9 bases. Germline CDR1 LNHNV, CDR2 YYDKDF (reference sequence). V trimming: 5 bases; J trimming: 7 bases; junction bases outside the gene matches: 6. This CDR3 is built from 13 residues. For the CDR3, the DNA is TGTGCCACCAGCGTCCACAGGGGGCAAGAGCAGTACTTC. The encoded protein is CATSVHRGQEQYF.

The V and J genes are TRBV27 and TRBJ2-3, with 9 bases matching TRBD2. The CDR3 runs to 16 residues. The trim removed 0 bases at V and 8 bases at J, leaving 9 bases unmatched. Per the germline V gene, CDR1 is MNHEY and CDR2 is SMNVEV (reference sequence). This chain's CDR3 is CASSLSVGGRAGTQYF. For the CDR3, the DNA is TGTGCCAGCAGTTTATCGGTTGGCGGGAGGGCCGGTACGCAGTATTTT.

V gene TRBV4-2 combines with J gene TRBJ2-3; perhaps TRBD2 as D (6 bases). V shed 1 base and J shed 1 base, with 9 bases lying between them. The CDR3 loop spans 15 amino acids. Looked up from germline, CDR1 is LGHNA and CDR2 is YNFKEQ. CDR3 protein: CASSQVTGGTDTQYF. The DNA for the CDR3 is TGTGCCAGCAGCCAAGTTACGGGAGGCACAGATACGCAGTATTTT.